This T cell receptor (beta chain) was sequenced in a study of molecular identifiers for immune sequencing clone quantification. This CDR3 is 16 amino acids long. J was trimmed by 3 bases and V by 2 bases; bases with no gene match: 8. Germline V lookup: CDR1 LGHNA, CDR2 YSLEER. From the PCR reads, TCRdb called clonotypes with MiXCR, one entry per CDR3 protein. The sample has hundreds of thousands of distinct CDR3 sequences; about 25% are singletons. The chain is built from TRBV4-3 and TRBJ2-3; 7 nucleotides align to TRBD1. The specimen was naive CD8+ T cells from blood, with Jurkat cell RNA spiked in. Specified subset: FACS-sorted CD8+CD4-CCR7+CD45RA+ naive T cells. This sequence originates from a human donor in good health. Some libraries in this study had Jurkat cell RNA spiked in. The CDR3 DNA sequence: TGCGCCAGCAGCCAACGACAGGGTGCATTGACAGATACGCAGTATTTT. Protein sequence: CASSQRQGALTDTQYF.